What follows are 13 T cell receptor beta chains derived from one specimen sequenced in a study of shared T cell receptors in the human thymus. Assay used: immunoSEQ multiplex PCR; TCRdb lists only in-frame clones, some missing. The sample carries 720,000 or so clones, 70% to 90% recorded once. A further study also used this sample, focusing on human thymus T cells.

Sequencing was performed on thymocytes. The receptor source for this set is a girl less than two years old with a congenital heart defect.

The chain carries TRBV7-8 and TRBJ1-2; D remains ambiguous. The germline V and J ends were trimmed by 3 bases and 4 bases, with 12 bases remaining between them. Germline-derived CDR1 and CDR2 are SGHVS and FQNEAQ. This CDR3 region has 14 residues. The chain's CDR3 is CASSLRESIYGYTF. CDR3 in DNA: TGTGCCAGCAGCTTGAGGGAATCTATCTATGGCTACACCTTC.

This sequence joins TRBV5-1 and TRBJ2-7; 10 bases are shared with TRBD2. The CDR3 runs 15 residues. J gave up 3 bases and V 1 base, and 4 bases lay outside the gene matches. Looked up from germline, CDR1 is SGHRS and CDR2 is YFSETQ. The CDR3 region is CASSLTSGDLYEQYF. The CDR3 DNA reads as TGCGCCAGCAGCTTGACTAGCGGGGACCTCTACGAGCAGTACTTC.

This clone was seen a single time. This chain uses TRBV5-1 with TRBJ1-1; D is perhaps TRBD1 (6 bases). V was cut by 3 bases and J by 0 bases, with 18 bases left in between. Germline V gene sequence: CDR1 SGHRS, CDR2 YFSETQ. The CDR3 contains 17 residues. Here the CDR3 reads CASSSDSLKGVNTEAFF. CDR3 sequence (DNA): TGCGCCAGCAGCTCGGACAGTCTTAAGGGGGTGAACACTGAAGCTTTCTTT. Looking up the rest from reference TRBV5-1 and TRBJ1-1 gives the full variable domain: KAGVTQTPRYLIKTRGQQVTLSCSPISGHRSVSWYQQTPGQGLQFLFEYFSETQRNKGNFPGRFSGRQFSNSRSEMNVSTLELGDSALYLCASSSDSLKGVNTEAFFGQGTRLTVV.

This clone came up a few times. This CDR3 reads CASSASRTGQETQYF. The CDR3 nucleotides read TGTGCCAGCAGCGCTTCGAGGACAGGGCAAGAGACCCAGTACTTC. This chain joins TRBV9 and TRBJ2-5; TRBD1 matches at 8 bases. The V and J ends lost 3 bases and 2 bases, in that order; junction bases with no gene match: 6. This CDR3 has 15 amino acids. Germline loops: CDR1 SGDLS, CDR2 YYNGEE.

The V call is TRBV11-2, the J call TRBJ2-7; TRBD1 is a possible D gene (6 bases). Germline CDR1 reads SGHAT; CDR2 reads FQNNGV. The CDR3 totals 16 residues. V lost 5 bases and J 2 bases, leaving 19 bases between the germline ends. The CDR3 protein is CASSRTNRVKAYEQYF. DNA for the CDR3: TGTGCCAGCAGCCGTACCAACAGGGTGAAAGCCTACGAGCAGTACTTC. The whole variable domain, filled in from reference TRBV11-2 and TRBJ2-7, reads EAGVAQSPRYKIIEKRQSVAFWCNPISGHATLYWYQQILGQGPKLLIQFQNNGVVDDSQLPKDRFSAERLKGVDSTLKIQPAKLEDSAVYLCASSRTNRVKAYEQYFGPGTRLTVT.

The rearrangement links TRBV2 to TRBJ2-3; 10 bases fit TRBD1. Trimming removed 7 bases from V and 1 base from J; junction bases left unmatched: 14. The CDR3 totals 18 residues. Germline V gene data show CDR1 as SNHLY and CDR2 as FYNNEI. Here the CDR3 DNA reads TGTGCCAGCACGAGGAGACCACGGGACAGGGGTCGCACAGATACGCAGTATTTT. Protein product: CASTRRPRDRGRTDTQYF.

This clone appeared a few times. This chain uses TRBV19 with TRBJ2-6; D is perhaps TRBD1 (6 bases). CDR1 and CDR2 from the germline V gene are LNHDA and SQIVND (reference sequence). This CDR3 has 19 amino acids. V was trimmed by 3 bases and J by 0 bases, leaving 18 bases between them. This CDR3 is CASSMVTQGLSSGANVLTF. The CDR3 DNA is TGTGCCAGTAGTATGGTGACACAGGGTTTGAGCTCTGGGGCCAACGTCCTGACTTTC.

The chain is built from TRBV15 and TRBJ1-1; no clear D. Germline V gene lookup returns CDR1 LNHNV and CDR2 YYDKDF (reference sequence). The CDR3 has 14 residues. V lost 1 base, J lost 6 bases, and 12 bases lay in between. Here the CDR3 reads CATSRVLKGAEAFF. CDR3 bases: TGTGCCACCAGCAGAGTCCTGAAGGGAGCTGAAGCTTTCTTT.

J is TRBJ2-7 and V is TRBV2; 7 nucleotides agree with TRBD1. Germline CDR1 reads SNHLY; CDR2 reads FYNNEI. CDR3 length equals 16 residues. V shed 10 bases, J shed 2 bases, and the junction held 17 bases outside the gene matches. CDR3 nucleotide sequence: TGTGCCACCATAAACCCGACCCGGGACAGCCCCTACGAGCAGTACTTC. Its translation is CATINPTRDSPYEQYF. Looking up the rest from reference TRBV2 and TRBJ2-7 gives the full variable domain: EPEVTQTPSHQVTQMGQEVILRCVPISNHLYFYWYRQILGQKVEFLVSFYNNEISEKSEIFDDQFSVERPDGSNFTLKIRSTKLEDSAMYFCATINPTRDSPYEQYFGPGTRLTVT.

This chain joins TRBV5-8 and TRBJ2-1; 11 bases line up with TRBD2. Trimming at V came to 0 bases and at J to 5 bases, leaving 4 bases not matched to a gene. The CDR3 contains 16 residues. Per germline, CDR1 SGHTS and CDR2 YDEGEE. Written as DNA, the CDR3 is TGTGCCAGCAGCTTGGCCCCGGGACTAGCGGACAATGAGCAGTTCTTC. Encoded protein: CASSLAPGLADNEQFF.

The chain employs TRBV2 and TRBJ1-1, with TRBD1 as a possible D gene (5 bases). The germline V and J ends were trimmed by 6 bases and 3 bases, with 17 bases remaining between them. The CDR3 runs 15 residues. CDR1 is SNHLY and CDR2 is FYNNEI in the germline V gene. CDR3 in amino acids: CASSGGVNHHTEAFF. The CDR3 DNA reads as TGTGCCAGCAGCGGAGGGGTTAACCATCACACTGAAGCTTTCTTT.

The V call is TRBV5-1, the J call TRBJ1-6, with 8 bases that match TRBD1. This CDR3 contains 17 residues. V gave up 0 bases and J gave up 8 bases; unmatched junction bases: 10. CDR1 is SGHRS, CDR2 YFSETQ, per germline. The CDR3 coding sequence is TGCGCCAGCAGCTTGGCCCTAGGGACAGGAACTTATTCACCCCTCCACTTT. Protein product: CASSLALGTGTYSPLHF.

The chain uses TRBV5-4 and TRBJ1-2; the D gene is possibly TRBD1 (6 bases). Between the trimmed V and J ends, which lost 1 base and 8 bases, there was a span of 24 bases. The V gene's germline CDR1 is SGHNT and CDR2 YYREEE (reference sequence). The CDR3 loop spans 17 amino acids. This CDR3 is CASSLSDRDRYGEGYTF. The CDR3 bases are TGTGCCAGCAGCTTGTCGGACAGAGACAGGTACGGAGAAGGCTACACCTTC.